The entry below describes one TCR beta chain. These data originate in a study of Ad26.COV2.S vaccination and SARS-CoV-2 variants. The treatment: some 19 received Ad26.COV2.S at low or high dose, single or two shots; 5 received placebo; per-sample allocation not given. Collection of samples fell on day 63 after the first vaccine or placebo injection. This CDR3 has 14 residues. Trimming pared 2 bases from V and 6 bases from J, leaving 12 bases between. CDR1 MNHNS and CDR2 SASEGT come from the germline V gene. Method: immunoSEQ multiplex PCR; TCRdb's copy keeps in-frame clones and lacks some. The sample lists over 400,000 clones, about 92% seen once, with more than 3.5% in the top ten.

Sequences were derived from peripheral blood, sampled in a trial of Ad26.COV2.S vaccine versus placebo. The sequence was collected from a person aged 18-65 years who received the Ad26.COV2.S COVID-19 vaccine or a placebo. The chain has TRBV6-1 and TRBJ2-3; D unresolved. As DNA, the CDR3 is TGTGCCAGCAGTGAAAGTAGGGCCGCGGATACGCAGTATTTT. Encoded protein: CASSESRAADTQYF.